This T cell receptor (beta chain) was observed in a study of blood T cell repertoires in COVID-19. Across the whole study: Whether acute or convalescent, the COVID-19 samples came from the United States, Italy and Spain.

V gave up 2 bases and J gave up 1 base, with 15 bases separating them. Germline values: CDR1 MNHNS, CDR2 SASEGT. This CDR3 region has 17 residues. TCRdb's table, derived via immunoSEQ multiplex PCR, lists solely in-frame clones and lacks some. The repertoire has roughly 63,000 clones, almost 90% of them found once; the top ten carry 20% to 25%. This chain links TRBV6-1 with TRBJ2-1; possible D gene TRBD1, 5 bases. This TCR derives from a woman in her fifties or sixties with active or convalescent COVID-19. Material: peripheral blood. The CDR3 is CASSEPQETGSYNEQFF. The CDR3 bases are TGTGCCAGCAGTGAACCCCAGGAAACAGGATCCTACAATGAGCAGTTCTTC.